A single TCR beta chain is shown here with its context. V was cut by 5 bases and J by 4 bases, with 12 bases left in between. Germline values: CDR1 SGHKS, CDR2 YYEKEE (reference sequence). The CDR3 sequence is 13 residues long. The data were obtained in a study of cytomegalovirus exposure and HLA in healthy donors. PCR primers comprised 60 Vbeta and 13 Jbeta primers. Profiled with immunoSEQ multiplex PCR; TCRdb holds only in-frame clones, not every one. Its table records approximately 82,000 clones. Sequencing input: PBMCs. This chain connects TRBV5-5 to TRBJ2-5, with D possibly TRBD2 on 7 matching bases. This receptor was identified in a woman aged 55 to 70 in good health and CMV-seronegative. CDR3 in DNA: TGTGCCAGCAGGGTGGGGGGGCGAGAGACCCAGTACTTC. As protein: CASRVGGRETQYF. Full variable domain (outside the CDR3, taken from reference TRBV5-5 and TRBJ2-5): DAGVTQSPTHLIKTRGQQVTLRCSPISGHKSVSWYQQVLGQGPQFIFQYYEKEERGRGNFPDRFSARQFPNYSSELNVNALLLGDSALYLCASRVGGRETQYFGPGTRLLVL.